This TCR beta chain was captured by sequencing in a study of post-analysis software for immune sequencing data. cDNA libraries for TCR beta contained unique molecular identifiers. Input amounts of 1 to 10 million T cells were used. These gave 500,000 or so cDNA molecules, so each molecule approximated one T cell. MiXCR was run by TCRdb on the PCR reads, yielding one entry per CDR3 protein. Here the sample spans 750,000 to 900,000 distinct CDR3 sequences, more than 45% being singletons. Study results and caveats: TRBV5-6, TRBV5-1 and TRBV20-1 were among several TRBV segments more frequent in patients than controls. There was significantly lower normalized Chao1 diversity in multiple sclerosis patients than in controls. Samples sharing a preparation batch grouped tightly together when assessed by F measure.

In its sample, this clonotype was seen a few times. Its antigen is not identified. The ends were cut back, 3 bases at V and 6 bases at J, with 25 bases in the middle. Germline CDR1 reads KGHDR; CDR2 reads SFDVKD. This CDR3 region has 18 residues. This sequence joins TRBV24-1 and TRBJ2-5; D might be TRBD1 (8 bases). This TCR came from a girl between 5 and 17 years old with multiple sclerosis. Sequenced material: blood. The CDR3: CATSDEVPGYRGTKTQYF. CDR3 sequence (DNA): TGTGCCACCAGTGATGAGGTCCCGGGTTACAGGGGGACTAAGACCCAGTACTTC.